This T cell receptor (beta chain) stems from a study of a mutant IDH1 vaccine in newly diagnosed glioma. On the study more broadly: Former treatment meant radiotherapy, temozolomide, or both; the majority had gotten both.

As to this clone: Its antigen is not known.

Sample time point: week 47, end of study. It was 300 ug of mutant IDH1 20-mer peptide that made up each vaccine dose, given with topical imiquimod. Donor diagnoses consisted of new WHO grade 3 or 4 IDH1-mutant, ATRX-lost astrocytomas. Libraries were prepared by immunoSEQ multiplex PCR; TCRdb keeps only in-frame clonotypes and omits some of them. This sample has fewer than 85,000 clones, with 80% to 90% found just once. From germline, CDR1 is MRHNA and CDR2 SNTAGT. Trimming stripped 3 bases from V and 0 bases from J, with 9 bases between. There are 15 residues in the CDR3. J is TRBJ2-1 and V is TRBV6-4; D not resolved. Sample: PBMCs, taken from a glioma patient whose treatment included an IDH1 peptide vaccine. The receptor was derived from a man in his forties or fifties with glioma. CDR3 DNA sequence: TGTGCCAGCAGTGAAGAGGTAGACTCCTACAATGAGCAGTTCTTC. As protein: CASSEEVDSYNEQFF.